Following are 14 T cell receptor beta chains from one sample sequenced in a study of OX40 agonist ivuxolimab in advanced cancers. TCRdb's copy holds only in-frame clones and misses some; the assay was immunoSEQ multiplex PCR. The sample shows 12,000 or so clones, roughly four fifths of them seen only once. This material consisted of CD4+ or CD8+ T cells sorted from blood, taken in a trial of the OX40 agonist ivuxolimab. The source is an adult with an advanced solid tumor such as melanoma, head and neck, liver or kidney cancer.

The J gene is TRBJ2-5, the V gene TRBV25-1, with 8 bases identical to TRBD1. The V gene end was trimmed by 3 bases and the J gene end by 4 bases; junction bases not matched to a gene: 4. CDR3 length: 14 residues. Germline CDR1 is MGHDK and CDR2 is SYGVNS. CDR3 bases: TGTGCCAGCAGTGATATCACAGGGGGAGAGACCCAGTACTTC. The encoded protein is CASSDITGGETQYF.

The CDR3 loop is CASSFWRGRYYEQYF. In DNA, the CDR3 is TGTGCCAGCAGCTTCTGGCGGGGGAGGTACTACGAGCAGTACTTC. The chain couples TRBV5-6 to TRBJ2-5; 7 bases agree with TRBD2. The closer fit of TRBJ2-7 to the DNA end suggests the J call may be wrong. This CDR3 spans 15 amino acids. Germline V CDR1 and CDR2: SGHDT, YYEEEE.

The chain carries TRBV27 and TRBJ2-3; 12 bases align to TRBD2. Trimming at V came to 3 bases and at J to 4 bases, leaving 11 bases not matched to a gene. The CDR3 has 18 amino acids. Germline-derived CDR1 and CDR2 are MNHEY and SMNVEV (reference sequence). The CDR3 reads CASSFHETLAGGADTQYF. DNA of the CDR3: TGTGCCAGCAGTTTTCATGAAACACTAGCGGGAGGTGCAGATACGCAGTATTTT.

The rearrangement joins TRBV19 to TRBJ2-7; the match to TRBD1 covers 7 bases. This CDR3 is built from 13 residues. In germline, CDR1 is LNHDA, CDR2 SQIVND (reference sequence). The ends lost 3 bases at V and 3 bases at J; junction bases unmatched: 2. In nucleotides, the CDR3 is TGTGCCAGTAGTATGGACAGGTTCTACGAGCAGTACTTC. It yields the protein CASSMDRFYEQYF.

The chain links TRBV2 to TRBJ1-1; TRBD1 aligns across 7 bases. The CDR3 extends over 17 amino acids. V lost 6 bases, J lost 8 bases, and 21 bases stayed unmatched. Germline CDR1 and CDR2: SNHLY and FYNNEI. CDR3 sequence (DNA): TGTGCCAGCAGCGAACTACAGGGGCCCCAATATAGCAAAGAAGCTTTCTTT. It encodes CASSELQGPQYSKEAFF.

The chain couples TRBV5-4 to TRBJ2-1; D is unclear. The CDR3 runs 11 residues. From germline, CDR1 is SGHNT and CDR2 YYREEE (reference sequence). Trimming removed 1 base from V and 6 bases from J, with 2 bases in between. CDR3 protein: CASSLSNEQFF. The CDR3 DNA follows: TGTGCCAGCAGCTTGAGCAATGAGCAGTTCTTC.

The CDR3 nucleotides are TGTGCCAGCAGCTTCGGTGGGGCCTACGAGCAGTACTTC. It translates to CASSFGGAYEQYF. The J gene is TRBJ2-7, the V gene TRBV7-9; D unclear. Germline V gives CDR1 SEHNR, CDR2 FQNEAQ (reference sequence). V was pared by 3 bases and J by 2 bases, with 8 bases between. This CDR3 is 13 amino acids long.

This clone was detected once. The rearrangement links TRBV9 to TRBJ2-2, with D unresolved. Germline V CDR1 and CDR2: SGDLS, YYNGEE. Trimming took off 3 bases at V and 2 bases at J, with 17 bases between the two ends. This CDR3 contains 17 residues. The CDR3 is CASSDNWGQINTGELFF. The CDR3 bases are TGTGCCAGCAGCGACAACTGGGGTCAAATCAACACCGGGGAGCTGTTTTTT.

The rearrangement uses TRBV27 and TRBJ2-2; D may be TRBD1 or TRBD2 (5 bases each). Germline V gene lookup returns CDR1 MNHEY and CDR2 SMNVEV (reference sequence). The ends were cut back, 8 bases at V and 4 bases at J, with 5 bases in the middle. This CDR3 comprises 11 residues. CDR3 sequence (DNA): TGTGCCAGCGGGGGCACCGGGGAGCTGTTTTTT. Protein sequence: CASGGTGELFF.

This chain connects TRBV6-1 to TRBJ2-7; D unclear. Germline V CDR1 and CDR2: MNHNS, SASEGT. V lost 3 bases and J 2 bases, leaving 8 bases between the germline ends. The CDR3 totals 13 residues. This CDR3 reads CASSDSPTYEQYF. The CDR3 DNA follows: TGTGCCAGCAGTGACAGTCCGACCTACGAGCAGTACTTC.

This chain connects TRBV4-1 to TRBJ1-3, with D unresolved. Trimming stripped 5 bases from V and 0 bases from J, with 11 bases between. Looked up from germline, CDR1 is MGHRA and CDR2 is YSYEKL. There are 15 residues in the CDR3. The CDR3, as DNA: TGCGCCAGCAGCTCAGTGGGAAGCTCTGGAAACACCATATATTTT. As protein: CASSSVGSSGNTIYF.

The chain combines TRBV19 with TRBJ2-5; 8 bases are shared with TRBD2. The CDR3 has 15 amino acids. CDR1 is LNHDA, CDR2 SQIVND, per germline (reference sequence). J was trimmed by 9 bases and V by 5 bases; bases with no gene match: 14. The CDR3 nucleotides read TGTGCCAGTAGTCCTTTAGCGGGATCCGGGGCGGCCCAGTACTTC. Amino acids: CASSPLAGSGAAQYF.

The chain joins TRBV27 to TRBJ1-5, with 7 bases matching TRBD1. V trimming: 5 bases; J trimming: 2 bases; junction bases outside the gene matches: 6. Germline CDR1 and CDR2: MNHEY and SMNVEV (reference sequence). The CDR3 totals 15 residues. The CDR3 spells CASSPRQGGNQPQHF. As DNA, the CDR3 is TGTGCCAGCAGTCCGAGACAGGGTGGCAATCAGCCCCAGCATTTT.

This clone occurred once. The genes are TRBV4-1 and TRBJ1-2; tentative D call: TRBD1 (5 bases). V lost 1 base to trimming and J lost 4 bases, with 13 bases between them. The CDR3 is made up of 15 amino acids. Germline CDR1 reads MGHRA; CDR2 reads YSYEKL. The CDR3 bases are TGCGCCAGCAGCCAAGTCGGGGGAATTGGCTATGGCTACACCTTC. This encodes CASSQVGGIGYGYTF.